This T cell receptor (beta chain) was sequenced in a study of blood T cell repertoires in COVID-19. On the study more broadly: COVID-19 samples collected from the United States, Italy and Spain covered acute and convalescent phases. From T cells, B-cell-depleted T cells, or PBMCs came the material, which was cDNA or gDNA.

Study processing details: From reference gene primer amplification, estimates of nucleated cell counts were derived. Profiled with immunoSEQ multiplex PCR; TCRdb holds only in-frame clones, not every one. The DNA was the basis for D and trimming; V, J and clone size are from that table. The sample shows under 200,000 clones, about nine tenths of them seen only once. The sequence was obtained from a man aged 18 to 30 with active or convalescent COVID-19. The sample comprised peripheral blood.

The CDR3 loop is CASSQSGTGETQYF. The CDR3 nucleotides are TGTGCCAGCAGCCAAAGCGGGACGGGGGAGACCCAGTACTTC. The rearrangement joins TRBV7-9 to TRBJ2-5; TRBD2 matches 7 bases. V shed 5 bases and J 5 bases; nucleotides not matched to a gene: 8. The CDR3 consists of 14 residues. The germline CDR1 and CDR2 sequences are SEHNR and FQNEAQ (reference sequence).